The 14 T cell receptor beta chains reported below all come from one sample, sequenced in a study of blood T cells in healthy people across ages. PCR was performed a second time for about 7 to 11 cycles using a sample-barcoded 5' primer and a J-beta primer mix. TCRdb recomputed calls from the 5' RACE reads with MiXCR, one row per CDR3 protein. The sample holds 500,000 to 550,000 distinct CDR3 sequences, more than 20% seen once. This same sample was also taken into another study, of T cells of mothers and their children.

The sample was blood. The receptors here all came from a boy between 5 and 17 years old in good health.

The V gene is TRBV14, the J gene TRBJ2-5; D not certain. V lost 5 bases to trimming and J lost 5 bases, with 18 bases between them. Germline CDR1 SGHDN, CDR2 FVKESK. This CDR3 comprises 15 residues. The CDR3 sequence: CASSDLSGLRETQYF. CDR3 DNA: TGTGCCAGCAGCGACCTAAGTGGCCTCCGGGAGACCCAGTACTTC.

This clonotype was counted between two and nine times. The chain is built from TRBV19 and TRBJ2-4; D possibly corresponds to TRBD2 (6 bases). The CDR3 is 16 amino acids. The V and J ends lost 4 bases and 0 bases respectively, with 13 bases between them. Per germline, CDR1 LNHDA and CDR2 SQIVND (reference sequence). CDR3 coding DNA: TGTGCCAGTAGTAACGGAGGGGCGATAGCCAAAAACATTCAGTACTTC. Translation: CASSNGGAIAKNIQYF.

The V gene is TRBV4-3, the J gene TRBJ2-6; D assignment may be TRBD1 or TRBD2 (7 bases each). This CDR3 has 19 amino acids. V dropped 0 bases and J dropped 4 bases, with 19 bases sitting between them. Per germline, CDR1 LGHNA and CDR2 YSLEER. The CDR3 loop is CASSQEGATGTTGANVLTF. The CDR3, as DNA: TGCGCCAGCAGCCAAGAAGGGGCGACAGGGACTACCGGGGCCAACGTCCTGACTTTC.

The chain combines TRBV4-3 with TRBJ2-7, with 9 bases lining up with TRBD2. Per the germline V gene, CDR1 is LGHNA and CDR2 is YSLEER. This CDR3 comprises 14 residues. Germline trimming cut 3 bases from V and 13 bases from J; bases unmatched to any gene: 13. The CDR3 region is CASSQSGLALGRYF. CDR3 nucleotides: TGCGCCAGCAGCCAGTCGGGACTAGCCCTAGGAAGATACTTC.

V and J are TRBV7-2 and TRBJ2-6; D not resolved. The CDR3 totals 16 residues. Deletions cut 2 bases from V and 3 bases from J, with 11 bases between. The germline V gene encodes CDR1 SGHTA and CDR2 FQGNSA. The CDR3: CASSLWEVVGANVLTF. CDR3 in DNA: TGTGCCAGCAGCTTATGGGAAGTAGTTGGGGCCAACGTCCTGACTTTC.

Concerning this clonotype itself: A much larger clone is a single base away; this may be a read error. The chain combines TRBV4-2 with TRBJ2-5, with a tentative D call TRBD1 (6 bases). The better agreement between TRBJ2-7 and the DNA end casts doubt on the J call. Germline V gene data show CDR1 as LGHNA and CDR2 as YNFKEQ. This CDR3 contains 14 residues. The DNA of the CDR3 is TGTGCCAGCGGCCACGGACAGAACTCCTACGAGCAGTACTTC. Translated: CASGHGQNSYEQYF.

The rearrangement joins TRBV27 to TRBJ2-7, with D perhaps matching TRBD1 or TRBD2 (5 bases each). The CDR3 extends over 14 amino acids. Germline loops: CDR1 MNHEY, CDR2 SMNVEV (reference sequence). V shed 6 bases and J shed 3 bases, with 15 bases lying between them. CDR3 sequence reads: CASSPGTLGYEQYF. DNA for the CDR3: TGTGCCAGCAGCCCCGGGACGTTAGGCTACGAGCAGTACTTC.

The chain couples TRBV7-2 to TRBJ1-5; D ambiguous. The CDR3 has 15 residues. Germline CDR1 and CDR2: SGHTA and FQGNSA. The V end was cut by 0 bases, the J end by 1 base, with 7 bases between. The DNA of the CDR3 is TGTGCCAGCAGCTTAGCGATGGTGAGCAATCAGCCCCAGCATTTT. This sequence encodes CASSLAMVSNQPQHF.

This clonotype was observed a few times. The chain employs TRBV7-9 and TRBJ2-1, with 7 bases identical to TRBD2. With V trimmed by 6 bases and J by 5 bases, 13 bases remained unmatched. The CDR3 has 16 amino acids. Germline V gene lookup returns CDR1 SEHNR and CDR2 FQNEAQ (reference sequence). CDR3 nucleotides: TGTGCCAGCAGTCCGGGAGTAGGGCGGGAGCACAATGAGCAGTTCTTC. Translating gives CASSPGVGREHNEQFF.

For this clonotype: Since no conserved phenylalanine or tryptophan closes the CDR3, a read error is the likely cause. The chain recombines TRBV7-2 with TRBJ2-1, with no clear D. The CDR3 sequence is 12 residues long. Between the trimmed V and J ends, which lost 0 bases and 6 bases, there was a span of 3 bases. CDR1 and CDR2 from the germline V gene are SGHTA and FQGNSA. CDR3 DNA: TGTGCCAGCAGCTTAGCTTCCAATGAGCAGTTCTCC. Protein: CASSLASNEQFS.

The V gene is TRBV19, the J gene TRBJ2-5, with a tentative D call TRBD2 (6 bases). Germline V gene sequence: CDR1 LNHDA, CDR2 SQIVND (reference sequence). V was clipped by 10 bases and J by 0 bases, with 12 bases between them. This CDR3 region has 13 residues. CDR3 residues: CATRGGYQETQYF. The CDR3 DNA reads TGTGCCACGAGAGGAGGGTACCAAGAGACCCAGTACTTC. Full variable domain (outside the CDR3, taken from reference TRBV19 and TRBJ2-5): DGGITQSPKYLFRKEGQNVTLSCEQNLNHDAMYWYRQDPGQGLRLIYYSQIVNDFQKGDIAEGYSVSREKKESFPLTVTSAQKNPTAFYLCATRGGYQETQYFGPGTRLLVL.

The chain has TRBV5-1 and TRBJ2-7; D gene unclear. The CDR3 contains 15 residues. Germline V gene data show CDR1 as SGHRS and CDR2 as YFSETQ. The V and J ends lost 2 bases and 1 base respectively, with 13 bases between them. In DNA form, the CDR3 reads TGCGCCAGCAGCTTCGGGCAGGAACCTTCCTACGAGCAGTACTTC. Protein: CASSFGQEPSYEQYF.

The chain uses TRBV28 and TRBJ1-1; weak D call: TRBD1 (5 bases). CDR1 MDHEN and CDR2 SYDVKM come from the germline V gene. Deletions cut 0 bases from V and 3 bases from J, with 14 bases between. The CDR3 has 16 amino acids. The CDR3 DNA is TGTGCCAGCAGTTTATGGGGAGGGGCGCGGGACACTGAAGCTTTCTTT. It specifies CASSLWGGARDTEAFF.

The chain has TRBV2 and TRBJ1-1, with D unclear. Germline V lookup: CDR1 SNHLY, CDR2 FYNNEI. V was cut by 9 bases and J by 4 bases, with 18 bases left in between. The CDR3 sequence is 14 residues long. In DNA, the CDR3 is TGTGCCAGTCCTACCGGGCCACTCGGCACTGAAGCTTTCTTT. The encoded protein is CASPTGPLGTEAFF.